A single sample is the source of the 28 T cell receptor beta chains below, sequenced in a study of blood T cell repertoires in COVID-19. Sequenced by immunoSEQ multiplex PCR; TCRdb stores in-frame clones only, minus some. The sample has 270,000 or so clones; roughly 91% are singletons. The sequencing input was PBMCs or T cells enriched from blood (not recorded which). The receptors come from a woman in her thirties or forties with acute COVID-19.

The chain couples TRBV3-1 (or the pseudogene TRBV3-2) to TRBJ1-2; no clear D gene. Trimming stripped 2 bases from V and 0 bases from J, with 4 bases between. There are 13 residues in the CDR3. The V gene's germline CDR1 is LGHDT and CDR2 YNNKEL (reference sequence). The CDR3 protein is CASSQTANYGYTF. Here the CDR3 DNA reads TGTGCCAGCAGCCAAACAGCTAACTATGGCTACACCTTC.

The V call is TRBV5-1, the J call TRBJ1-3, with D possibly being TRBD1 (5 bases). Trimming removed 4 bases at V and 0 bases at J, with 11 bases between. Germline V gene sequence: CDR1 SGHRS, CDR2 YFSETQ. The CDR3 is 15 amino acids. The DNA for the CDR3 is TGCGCCAGCAGCCCGTCGGGACTCTCTGGAAACACCATATATTTT. It encodes CASSPSGLSGNTIYF.

The V and J genes are TRBV6-5 and TRBJ2-7; perhaps TRBD2 as D (6 bases). CDR1 is MNHEY, CDR2 SVGAGI, per germline. There are 12 residues in the CDR3. V dropped 6 bases and J dropped 6 bases, with 12 bases sitting between them. The DNA of the CDR3 is TGTGCCAGCAGCATCCGGGGAGGCGAGCAGTACTTC. Translation: CASSIRGGEQYF.

The rearrangement uses TRBV30 and TRBJ1-1; D remains ambiguous. This CDR3 has 16 amino acids. CDR1 GTSNPN and CDR2 SVGIG come from the germline V gene (reference sequence). The germline V and J ends were trimmed by 0 bases and 1 base, with 15 bases remaining between them. The CDR3 reads CAWSVLAGAGNTEAFF. The CDR3 region has the DNA TGTGCCTGGAGTGTCTTGGCAGGTGCAGGGAACACTGAAGCTTTCTTT.

The gene calls are TRBV18 and TRBJ1-5; TRBD1 aligns across 9 bases. CDR3 length: 15 amino acids. Germline loops: CDR1 KGHSH, CDR2 LQKENI. V shed 4 bases and J 4 bases; nucleotides not matched to a gene: 5. CDR3: CASSRDRERNQPQHF. The CDR3 DNA sequence: TGTGCCAGCTCACGGGACAGGGAAAGGAATCAGCCCCAGCATTTT.

This clone was detected a few times. The V gene is TRBV30, the J gene TRBJ2-7; 7 nucleotides align to TRBD1. J was trimmed by 3 bases and V by 5 bases; bases with no gene match: 4. CDR3 length: 12 amino acids. Germline loops: CDR1 GTSNPN, CDR2 SVGIG (reference sequence). The CDR3 coding sequence is TGTGCCTGGCAGACAGGGTACTACGAGCAGTACTTC. Its translation is CAWQTGYYEQYF.

The chain links TRBV2 to TRBJ2-7; 10 positions agree with TRBD1. The junction had 8 bases not matched to a gene; V was cut back by 6 bases and J by 3 bases. CDR1 is SNHLY, CDR2 FYNNEI, per germline. This CDR3 region has 15 residues. CDR3 in amino acids: CASSLGQGNLYEQYF. The CDR3 coding sequence is TGTGCCAGCAGCCTGGGACAGGGGAACCTCTACGAGCAGTACTTC.

The V call is TRBV4-3, the J call TRBJ2-5; the match to TRBD2 covers 9 bases. This CDR3 comprises 17 residues. J was trimmed by 5 bases and V by 0 bases; bases with no gene match: 10. Germline CDR1 is LGHNA and CDR2 is YSLEER. CDR3 residues: CASSQDLAGGSGETQYF. Here the CDR3 DNA reads TGCGCCAGCAGCCAAGATCTTGCGGGAGGGTCTGGGGAGACCCAGTACTTC.

The gene calls are TRBV7-9 and TRBJ2-2; 11 nucleotides agree with TRBD2. V lost 5 bases to trimming and J lost 7 bases; unmatched junction nucleotides: 6. Germline CDR1 reads SEHNR; CDR2 reads FQNEAQ (reference sequence). This CDR3 has 15 amino acids. This CDR3 reads CASSPGTSGYGELFF. The CDR3 DNA follows: TGTGCCAGCAGCCCCGGGACTAGCGGATACGGGGAGCTGTTTTTT. Looking up the rest from reference TRBV7-9 and TRBJ2-2 gives the full variable domain: DTGVSQNPRHKITKRGQNVTFRCDPISEHNRLYWYRQTLGQGPEFLTYFQNEAQLEKSRLLSDRFSAERPKGSFSTLEIQRTEQGDSAMYLCASSPGTSGYGELFFGEGSRLTVL.

This clone has a handful of counts. The rearrangement uses TRBV6-2 or TRBV6-3 and TRBJ2-4; 7 nucleotides agree with TRBD2. The junction had 7 bases not matched to a gene; V was cut back by 5 bases and J by 3 bases. Germline lookup yields CDR1 MNHEY and CDR2 SVGEGT. The CDR3 is 15 amino acids. CDR3: CASSQRGVVKNIQYF. The CDR3 region has the DNA TGTGCCAGCAGTCAGCGGGGAGTAGTCAAAAACATTCAGTACTTC.

In DNA, the CDR3 is TGTGCCAGCAGCCCGGGGGGGGTCCCGGACACTGAAGCTTTCTTT. It yields the protein CASSPGGVPDTEAFF. The chain employs TRBV5-4 and TRBJ1-1, with a tentative D call TRBD1 (5 bases). Germline V gives CDR1 SGHNT, CDR2 YYREEE (reference sequence). Trimming left V 4 bases short and J 3 bases short, with 16 bases between. The CDR3 length is 15 residues. The whole variable domain, remainder taken from reference TRBV5-4 and TRBJ1-1, is ETGVTQSPTHLIKTRGQQVTLRCSSQSGHNTVSWYQQALGQGPQFIFQYYREEENGRGNFPPRFSGLQFPNYSSELNVNALELDDSALYLCASSPGGVPDTEAFFGQGTRLTVV.

This chain uses TRBV19 with TRBJ1-2, with 9 bases fitting TRBD1. The CDR3 contains 13 residues. The J segment lost 3 bases and the V segment lost 7 bases, leaving 3 bases of the junction unmatched. Germline V lookup: CDR1 LNHDA, CDR2 SQIVND (reference sequence). CDR3 sequence: CASMWDRDYGYTF. CDR3 DNA: TGTGCCAGTATGTGGGACAGGGACTATGGCTACACCTTC.

This chain uses TRBV6-5 with TRBJ1-1, with 7 bases matching TRBD1. The V segment lost 6 bases and the J segment 3 bases; nucleotides outside the gene matches: 4. Germline V gene lookup returns CDR1 MNHEY and CDR2 SVGAGI. The CDR3 spans 13 residues. Here the CDR3 reads CASRQGPHTEAFF. The CDR3 DNA sequence: TGTGCCAGCAGACAGGGGCCCCACACTGAAGCTTTCTTT.

The chain has TRBV7-9 and TRBJ2-1; D may be TRBD1 (5 bases). This CDR3 has 16 residues. V lost 3 bases and J 3 bases, leaving 15 bases between the germline ends. Germline V gene sequence: CDR1 SEHNR, CDR2 FQNEAQ (reference sequence). The CDR3: CASSFKTVGDYNEQFF. CDR3 DNA sequence: TGTGCCAGCAGCTTTAAGACAGTAGGGGACTACAATGAGCAGTTCTTC.

This chain uses TRBV18 with TRBJ2-1, with D uncertain. Trimming cost V 3 bases and J 6 bases, with 6 bases left between them. CDR1 KGHSH and CDR2 LQKENI come from the germline V gene. This CDR3 contains 12 residues. As DNA, the CDR3 is TGTGCCAGCTCACCGGCGGCCAATGAGCAGTTCTTC. It encodes CASSPAANEQFF.

V usage is TRBV12-3 or TRBV12-4 and J usage is TRBJ2-1; D perhaps matches TRBD1 (5 bases). The V gene lost 6 bases and the J gene lost 8 bases, with 8 bases spanning the gap. The CDR3 spans 11 residues. This CDR3 reads CASSPGYEQFF. The CDR3 DNA reads TGTGCCAGCAGCCCAGGGTATGAGCAGTTCTTC.

The J gene is TRBJ1-2, the V gene TRBV5-8, with D possibly being TRBD1 (6 bases). Per the germline V gene, CDR1 is SGHTS and CDR2 is YDEGEE. The CDR3 consists of 13 residues. The V and J ends lost 4 bases and 7 bases respectively, with 14 bases between them. Here the CDR3 DNA reads TGTGCCAGCAGCCCGTCCGTGGGGGCTGGCTACACCTTC. Amino acid sequence: CASSPSVGAGYTF.

The rearrangement joins TRBV7-9 to TRBJ1-2; D gene ambiguous. The CDR3 is made up of 15 amino acids. V lost 2 bases to trimming and J lost 8 bases, with 18 bases between them. Germline assignment: CDR1 SEHNR and CDR2 FQNEAQ (reference sequence). CDR3 sequence (DNA): TGTGCCAGCAGCTTACCACTCGGGCGGGCGGAGGGCTACACCTTC. It codes for CASSLPLGRAEGYTF.

J is TRBJ2-5 and V is TRBV12-3 or TRBV12-4, with D hard to call. The CDR3 consists of 13 residues. V gave up 7 bases and J gave up 5 bases, with 14 bases separating them. Here the CDR3 reads CASTRFIVETQYF. DNA for the CDR3: TGTGCCAGCACCCGGTTCATTGTGGAGACCCAGTACTTC.

This clone was detected only once. The rearrangement links TRBV2 to TRBJ1-4; 9 bases are a match to TRBD1. The CDR3 runs to 14 residues. Germline V gives CDR1 SNHLY, CDR2 FYNNEI. The V segment lost 6 bases and the J segment 4 bases; nucleotides outside the gene matches: 3. The CDR3 bases are TGTGCCAGCAGCAGACAGGGGGGTAATGAAAAACTGTTTTTT. It encodes CASSRQGGNEKLFF.

The chain recombines TRBV28 with TRBJ2-7; 8 bases match TRBD1. V lost 5 bases, J lost 5 bases, and 11 bases stayed unmatched. Germline lookup yields CDR1 MDHEN and CDR2 SYDVKM. The length of the CDR3 is 15 residues. CDR3 DNA sequence: TGTGCCAGCAGTCTCCCCCGACAGGGGAAGGACGAGCAGTACTTC. As protein: CASSLPRQGKDEQYF.

The V and J genes are TRBV27 and TRBJ2-3; 12 nucleotides align to TRBD2. CDR1 and CDR2 from the germline V gene are MNHEY and SMNVEV (reference sequence). This CDR3 spans 16 amino acids. V shed 3 bases, J shed 5 bases, and the junction held 6 bases outside the gene matches. DNA for the CDR3: TGTGCCAGCAGTTTTCGGACTAGCGGGACGATAGATACGCAGTATTTT. Translation gives CASSFRTSGTIDTQYF.

V is TRBV19 and J is TRBJ2-7; 8 positions match TRBD2. The CDR3 consists of 16 residues. Germline V gene data show CDR1 as LNHDA and CDR2 as SQIVND (reference sequence). Trimming cost V 5 bases and J 0 bases; bases outside gene matches: 9. The CDR3 sequence is CASSFSGTSSSYEQYF. The CDR3 DNA reads TGTGCCAGTAGTTTCTCCGGGACTAGTTCCTCCTACGAGCAGTACTTC.

The chain combines TRBV5-1 with TRBJ2-5; D perhaps matches TRBD1 (6 bases). V dropped 3 bases and J dropped 5 bases, with 17 bases sitting between them. The germline CDR1 and CDR2 sequences are SGHRS and YFSETQ. The CDR3 spans 15 residues. For the CDR3, the DNA is TGCGCCAGCAGCTCCGGACAGAGGGCGGAGGAGACCCAGTACTTC. Protein sequence: CASSSGQRAEETQYF.

This chain links TRBV6-5 with TRBJ1-1; possible D gene TRBD1, 6 bases. The V gene lost 7 bases and the J gene lost 6 bases, with 21 bases spanning the gap. The CDR3 is 15 amino acids. Germline values: CDR1 MNHEY, CDR2 SVGAGI. The CDR3 DNA reads TGTGCCAGCAAGATCCTATTACAGGGTCCGGCTGAAGCTTTCTTT. Translated: CASKILLQGPAEAFF.

This CDR3 is CASSLGPDSNQPQHF. CDR3 sequence (DNA): TGTGCCAGCAGCTTGGGCCCAGATAGCAATCAGCCCCAGCATTTT. The chain has TRBV5-4 and TRBJ1-5; no firm D call. Trimming cost V 0 bases and J 0 bases, with 7 bases left between them. Germline V CDR1 and CDR2: SGHNT, YYREEE (reference sequence). The CDR3 loop spans 15 amino acids.

This chain uses TRBV4-3 with TRBJ2-1, with 7 bases fitting TRBD2. The V and J ends lost 0 bases and 8 bases, in that order; junction bases with no gene match: 1. The CDR3 loop spans 13 amino acids. The germline CDR1 and CDR2 sequences are LGHNA and YSLEER. The CDR3 spells CASSQDGGDEQFF. The CDR3 region has the DNA TGCGCCAGCAGCCAAGATGGGGGGGATGAGCAGTTCTTC.

With regard to this clone: Additional DNA sequences in this sample encode the identical CDR3. The rearrangement uses TRBV3-1 (or the pseudogene TRBV3-2) and TRBJ1-3; 8 positions agree with TRBD1. V gave up 4 bases and J gave up 2 bases; unmatched junction bases: 1. CDR3 length equals 14 residues. CDR1 is LGHDT and CDR2 is YNNKEL in the germline V gene (reference sequence). The CDR3 here is CASSRTGTGNTIYF. CDR3 nucleotide sequence: TGTGCCAGCAGCCGGACAGGGACTGGAAACACCATATATTTT.